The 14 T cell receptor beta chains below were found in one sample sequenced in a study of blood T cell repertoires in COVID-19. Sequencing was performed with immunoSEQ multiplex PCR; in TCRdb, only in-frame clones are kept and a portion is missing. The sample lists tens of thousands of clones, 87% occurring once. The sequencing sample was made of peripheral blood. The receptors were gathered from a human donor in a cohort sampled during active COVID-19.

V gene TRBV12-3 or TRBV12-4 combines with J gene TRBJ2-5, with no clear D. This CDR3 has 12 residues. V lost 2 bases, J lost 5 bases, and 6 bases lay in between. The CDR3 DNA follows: TGTGCCAGCAGTTTATTTTCGGAGACCCAGTACTTC. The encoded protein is CASSLFSETQYF.

The CDR3 spells CASSQGGGGQPQHF. CDR3 bases: TGTGCCAGCAGCCAAGGTGGGGGAGGGCAGCCCCAGCATTTT. The gene calls are TRBV3-1 (or the pseudogene TRBV3-2) and TRBJ1-5; D is perhaps TRBD1 (5 bases). V lost 1 base and J lost 7, with 11 bases in between. Germline lookup yields CDR1 LGHDT and CDR2 YNNKEL (reference sequence). The CDR3 is made up of 14 amino acids.

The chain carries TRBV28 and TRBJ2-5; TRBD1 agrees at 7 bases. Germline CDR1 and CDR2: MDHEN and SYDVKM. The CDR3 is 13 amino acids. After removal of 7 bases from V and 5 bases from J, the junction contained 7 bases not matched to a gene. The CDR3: CASIPQGRETQYF. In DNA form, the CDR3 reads TGTGCCAGCATTCCACAGGGGCGGGAGACCCAGTACTTC.

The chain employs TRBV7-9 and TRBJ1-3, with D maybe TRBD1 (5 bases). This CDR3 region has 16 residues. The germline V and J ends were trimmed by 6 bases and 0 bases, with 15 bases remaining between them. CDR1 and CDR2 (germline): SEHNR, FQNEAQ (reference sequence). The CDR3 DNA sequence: TGTGCCAGCAGAGATCGACAGACGAGCTCTGGAAACACCATATATTTT. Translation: CASRDRQTSSGNTIYF.

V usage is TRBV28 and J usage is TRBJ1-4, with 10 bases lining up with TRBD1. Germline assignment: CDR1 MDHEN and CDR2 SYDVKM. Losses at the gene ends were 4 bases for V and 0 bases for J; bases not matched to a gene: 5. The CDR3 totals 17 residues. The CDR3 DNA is TGTGCCAGCAGTTCTCCCGGGACAGGGGCAACTAATGAAAAACTGTTTTTT. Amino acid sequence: CASSSPGTGATNEKLFF.

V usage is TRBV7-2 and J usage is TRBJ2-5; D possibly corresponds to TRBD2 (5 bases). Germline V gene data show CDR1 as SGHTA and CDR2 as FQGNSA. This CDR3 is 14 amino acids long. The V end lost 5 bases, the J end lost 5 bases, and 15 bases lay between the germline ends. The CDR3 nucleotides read TGTGCCAGCAGCCCCCGTCGGGGTGGGGAGACCCAGTACTTC. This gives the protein CASSPRRGGETQYF.

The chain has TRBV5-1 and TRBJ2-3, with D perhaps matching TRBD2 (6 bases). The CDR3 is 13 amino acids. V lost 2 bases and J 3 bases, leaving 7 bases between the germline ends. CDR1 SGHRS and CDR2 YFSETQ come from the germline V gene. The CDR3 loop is CASSFGTTDTQYF. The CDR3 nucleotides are TGCGCCAGCAGCTTCGGGACTACAGATACGCAGTATTTT.

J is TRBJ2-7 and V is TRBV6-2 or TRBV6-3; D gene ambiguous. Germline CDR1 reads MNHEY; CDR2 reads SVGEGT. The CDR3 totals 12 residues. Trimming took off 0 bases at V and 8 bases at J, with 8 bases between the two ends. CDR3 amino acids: CASSYSSNQQYF. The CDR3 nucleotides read TGTGCCAGCAGTTACTCGAGCAACCAGCAGTACTTC.

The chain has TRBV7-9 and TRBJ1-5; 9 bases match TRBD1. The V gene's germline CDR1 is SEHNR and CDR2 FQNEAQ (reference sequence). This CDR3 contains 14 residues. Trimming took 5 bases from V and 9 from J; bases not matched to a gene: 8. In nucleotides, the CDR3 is TGTGCCAGCAGCCTCGGACAGGGGATAGGGCCCCAGCATTTT. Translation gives CASSLGQGIGPQHF.

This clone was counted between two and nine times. DNA of the CDR3: TGCGCCAGCAGACGGGAGACTGGTTCCTACAATGAGCAGTTCTTC. Protein: CASRRETGSYNEQFF. This chain joins TRBV5-1 and TRBJ2-1; perhaps TRBD2 as D (6 bases). This CDR3 contains 15 residues. The germline V and J ends were trimmed by 5 bases and 1 base, with 13 bases remaining between them. CDR1 is SGHRS, CDR2 YFSETQ, per germline.

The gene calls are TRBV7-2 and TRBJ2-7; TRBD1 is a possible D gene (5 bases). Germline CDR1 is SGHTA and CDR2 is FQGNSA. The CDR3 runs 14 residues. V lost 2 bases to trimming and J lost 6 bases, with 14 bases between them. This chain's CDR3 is CASSLFGQGAEQYF. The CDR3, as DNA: TGTGCCAGCAGCTTATTTGGTCAGGGCGCCGAGCAGTACTTC.

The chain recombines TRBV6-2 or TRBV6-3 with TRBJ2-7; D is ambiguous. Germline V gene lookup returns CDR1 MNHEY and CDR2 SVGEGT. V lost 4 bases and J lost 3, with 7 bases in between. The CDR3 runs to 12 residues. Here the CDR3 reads CASSWAGYEQYF. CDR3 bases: TGTGCCAGCAGTTGGGCAGGCTACGAGCAGTACTTC.

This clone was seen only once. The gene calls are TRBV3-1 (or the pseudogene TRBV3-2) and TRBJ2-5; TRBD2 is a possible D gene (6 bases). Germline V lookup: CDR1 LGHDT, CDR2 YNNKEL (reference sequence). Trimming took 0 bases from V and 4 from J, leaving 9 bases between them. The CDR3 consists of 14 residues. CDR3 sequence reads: CASSQDSGRETQYF. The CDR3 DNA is TGTGCCAGCAGCCAAGATTCCGGGAGAGAGACCCAGTACTTC.

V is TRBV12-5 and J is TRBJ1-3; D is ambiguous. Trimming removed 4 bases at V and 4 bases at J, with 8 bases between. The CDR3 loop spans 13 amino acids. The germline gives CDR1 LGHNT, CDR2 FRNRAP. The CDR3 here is CASGSQTGNTIYF. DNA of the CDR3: TGTGCTAGTGGTTCACAGACAGGAAACACCATATATTTT.